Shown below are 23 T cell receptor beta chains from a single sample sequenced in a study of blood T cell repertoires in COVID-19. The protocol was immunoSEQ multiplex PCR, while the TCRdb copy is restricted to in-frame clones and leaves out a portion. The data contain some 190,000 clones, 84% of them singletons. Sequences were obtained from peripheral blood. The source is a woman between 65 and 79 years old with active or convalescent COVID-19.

The CDR3 bases are TGTGCCAGCAGCTTAATCAGGGGGCCCCACACAGATACGCAGTATTTT. Translating gives CASSLIRGPHTDTQYF. The chain links TRBV13 to TRBJ2-3; TRBD1 agrees at 8 bases. V lost 2 bases, J lost 2 bases, and 6 bases stayed unmatched. CDR1 and CDR2 from the germline V gene are PRHDT and FYEKMQ (reference sequence). This CDR3 has 16 amino acids.

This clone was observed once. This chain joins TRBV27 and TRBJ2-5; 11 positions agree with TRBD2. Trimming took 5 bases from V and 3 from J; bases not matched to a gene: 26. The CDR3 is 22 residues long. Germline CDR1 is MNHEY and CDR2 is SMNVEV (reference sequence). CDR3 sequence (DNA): TGTGCCAGCAGTCAAAACCCTCTCCGGAGGGGACTAGCGGTAGAGGAAAAAGAGACCCAGTACTTC. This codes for CASSQNPLRRGLAVEEKETQYF.

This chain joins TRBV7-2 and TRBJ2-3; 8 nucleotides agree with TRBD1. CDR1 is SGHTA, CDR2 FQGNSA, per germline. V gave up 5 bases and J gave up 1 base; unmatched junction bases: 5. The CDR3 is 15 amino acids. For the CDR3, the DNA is TGTGCCAGCAGCCCGACGGGACAGGGCACAGATACGCAGTATTTT. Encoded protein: CASSPTGQGTDTQYF.

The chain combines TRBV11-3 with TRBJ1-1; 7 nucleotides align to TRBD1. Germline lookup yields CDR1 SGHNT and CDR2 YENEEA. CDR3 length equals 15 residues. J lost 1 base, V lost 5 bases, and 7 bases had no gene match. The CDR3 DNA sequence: TGTGCCAGCAGCCTAAACAGGGGAGAGAACACTGAAGCTTTCTTT. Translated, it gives CASSLNRGENTEAFF.

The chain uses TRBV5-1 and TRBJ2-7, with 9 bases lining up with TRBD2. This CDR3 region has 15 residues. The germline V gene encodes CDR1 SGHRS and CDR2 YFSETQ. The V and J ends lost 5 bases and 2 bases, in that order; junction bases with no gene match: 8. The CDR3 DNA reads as TGCGCCAGCAGGGCACGGCGGGAGGGCCCCTACGAGCAGTACTTC. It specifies CASRARREGPYEQYF.

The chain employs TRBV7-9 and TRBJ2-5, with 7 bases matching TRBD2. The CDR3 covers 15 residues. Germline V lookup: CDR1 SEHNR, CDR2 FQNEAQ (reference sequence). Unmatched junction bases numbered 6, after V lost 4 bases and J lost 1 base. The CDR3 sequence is CASSSWGGIQETQYF. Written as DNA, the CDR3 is TGTGCCAGCAGCTCCTGGGGAGGGATCCAAGAGACCCAGTACTTC.

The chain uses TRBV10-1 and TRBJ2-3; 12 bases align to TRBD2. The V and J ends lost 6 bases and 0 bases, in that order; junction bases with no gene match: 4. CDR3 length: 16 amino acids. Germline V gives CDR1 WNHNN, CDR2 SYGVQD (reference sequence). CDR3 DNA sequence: TGCGCCAGCAGCGCCGGACTAGCGGGAAGCACAGATACGCAGTATTTT. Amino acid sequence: CASSAGLAGSTDTQYF.

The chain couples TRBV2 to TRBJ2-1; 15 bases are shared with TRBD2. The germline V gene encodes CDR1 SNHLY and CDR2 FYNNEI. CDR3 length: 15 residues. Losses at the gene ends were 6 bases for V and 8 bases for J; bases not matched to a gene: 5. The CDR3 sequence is CASRWTSGRGDEQFF. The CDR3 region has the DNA TGTGCCAGCAGATGGACTAGCGGGAGGGGTGATGAGCAGTTCTTC.

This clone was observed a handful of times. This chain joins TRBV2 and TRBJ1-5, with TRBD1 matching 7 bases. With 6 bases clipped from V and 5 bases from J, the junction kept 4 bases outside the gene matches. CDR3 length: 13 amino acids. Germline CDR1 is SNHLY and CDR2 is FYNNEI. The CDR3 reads CASRRQGHQPQHF. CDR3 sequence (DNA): TGTGCCAGCAGAAGACAGGGCCATCAGCCCCAGCATTTT.

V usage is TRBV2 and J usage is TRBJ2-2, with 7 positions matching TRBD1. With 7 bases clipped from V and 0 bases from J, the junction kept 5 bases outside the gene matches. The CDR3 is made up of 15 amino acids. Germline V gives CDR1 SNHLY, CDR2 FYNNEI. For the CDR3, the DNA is TGTGCCAGCAAGTCAGGGGGATCGAACACCGGGGAGCTGTTTTTT. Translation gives CASKSGGSNTGELFF.

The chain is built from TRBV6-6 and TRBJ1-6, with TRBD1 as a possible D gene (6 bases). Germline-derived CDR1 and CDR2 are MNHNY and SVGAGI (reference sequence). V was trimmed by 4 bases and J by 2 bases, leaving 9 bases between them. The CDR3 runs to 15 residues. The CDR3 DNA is TGTGCCAGCAGTTTGGGGGCTACCTATAATTCACCCCTCCACTTT. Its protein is CASSLGATYNSPLHF.

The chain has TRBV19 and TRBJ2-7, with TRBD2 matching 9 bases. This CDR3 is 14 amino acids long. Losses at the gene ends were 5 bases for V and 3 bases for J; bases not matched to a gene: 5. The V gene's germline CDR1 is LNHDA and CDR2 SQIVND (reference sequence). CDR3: CASSPTSGNYEQYF. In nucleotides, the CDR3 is TGTGCCAGTAGTCCGACTAGCGGTAACTACGAGCAGTACTTC. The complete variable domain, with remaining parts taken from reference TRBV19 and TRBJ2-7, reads DGGITQSPKYLFRKEGQNVTLSCEQNLNHDAMYWYRQDPGQGLRLIYYSQIVNDFQKGDIAEGYSVSREKKESFPLTVTSAQKNPTAFYLCASSPTSGNYEQYFGPGTRLTVT.

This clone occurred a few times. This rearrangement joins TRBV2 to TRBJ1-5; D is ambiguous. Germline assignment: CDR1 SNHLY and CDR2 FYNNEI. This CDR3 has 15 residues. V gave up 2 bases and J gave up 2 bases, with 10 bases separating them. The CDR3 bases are TGTGCCAGCAGTGAATCGCAGGTTGGCAATCAGCCCCAGCATTTT. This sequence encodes CASSESQVGNQPQHF.

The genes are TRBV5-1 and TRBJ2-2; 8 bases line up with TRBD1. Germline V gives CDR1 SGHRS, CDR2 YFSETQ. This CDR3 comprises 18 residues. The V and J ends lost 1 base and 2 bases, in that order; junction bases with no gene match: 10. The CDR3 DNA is TGCGCCAGCAGCTTGAACGTCCCGGGACAGGTTAACACCGGGGAGCTGTTTTTT. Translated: CASSLNVPGQVNTGELFF.

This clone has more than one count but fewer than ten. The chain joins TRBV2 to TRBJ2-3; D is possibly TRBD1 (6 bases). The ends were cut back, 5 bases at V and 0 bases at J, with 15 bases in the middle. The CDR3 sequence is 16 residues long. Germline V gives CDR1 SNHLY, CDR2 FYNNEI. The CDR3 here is CASSHTGLTSTDTQYF. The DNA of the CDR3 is TGTGCCAGCAGTCATACAGGGTTAACTAGCACAGATACGCAGTATTTT.

This CDR3 is CASSPSKAPSGNEQFF. The CDR3 nucleotides read TGTGCCAGTAGTCCCTCGAAGGCCCCCTCAGGCAATGAGCAGTTCTTC. V is TRBV19 and J is TRBJ2-1, with no clear D. The germline V gene encodes CDR1 LNHDA and CDR2 SQIVND (reference sequence). The V end was cut by 5 bases, the J end by 6 bases, with 20 bases between. The CDR3 extends over 16 amino acids.

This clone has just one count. The CDR3 loop reads CSVPPSTGNTEAFF. In nucleotides, the CDR3 is TGCAGCGTCCCCCCTTCTACAGGGAACACTGAAGCTTTCTTT. V gene TRBV29-1 combines with J gene TRBJ1-1; D possibly corresponds to TRBD1 (5 bases). V was cut by 6 bases and J by 1 base, with 15 bases left in between. The CDR3 spans 14 residues. Per the germline V gene, CDR1 is SQVTM and CDR2 is ANQGSEA. Full variable domain (outside the CDR3, taken from reference TRBV29-1 and TRBJ1-1): SAVISQKPSRDICQRGTSLTIQCQVDSQVTMMFWYRQQPGQSLTLIATANQGSEATYESGFVIDKFPISRPNLTFSTLTVSNMSPEDSSIYLCSVPPSTGNTEAFFGQGTRLTVV.

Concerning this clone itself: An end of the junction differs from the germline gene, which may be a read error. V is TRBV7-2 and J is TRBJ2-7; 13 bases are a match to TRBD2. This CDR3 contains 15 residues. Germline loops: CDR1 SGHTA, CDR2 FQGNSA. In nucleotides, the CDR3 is TGTGCCAGCAGGTTAGGGACTAGCGGGACCTACGAGCAGTACTTC. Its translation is CASRLGTSGTYEQYF.

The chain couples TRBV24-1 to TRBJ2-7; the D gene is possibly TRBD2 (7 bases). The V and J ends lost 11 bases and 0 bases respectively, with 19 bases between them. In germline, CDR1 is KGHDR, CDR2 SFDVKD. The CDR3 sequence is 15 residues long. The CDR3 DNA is TGTGCCAGTCAGATGGGGGGGGCGGGCTCCTACGAGCAGTACTTC. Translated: CASQMGGAGSYEQYF.

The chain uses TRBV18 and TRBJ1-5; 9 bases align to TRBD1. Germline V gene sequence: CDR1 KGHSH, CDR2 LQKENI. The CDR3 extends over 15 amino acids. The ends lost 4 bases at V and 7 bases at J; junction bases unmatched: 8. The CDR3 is CASSQGTGGHQPQHF. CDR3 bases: TGTGCCAGCTCACAGGGCACAGGGGGCCACCAGCCCCAGCATTTT.

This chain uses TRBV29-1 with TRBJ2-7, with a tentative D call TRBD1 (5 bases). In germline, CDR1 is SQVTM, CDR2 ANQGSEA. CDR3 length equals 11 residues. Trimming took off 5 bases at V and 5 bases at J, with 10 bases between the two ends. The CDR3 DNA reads TGCAGCGTTACAGGCACCCACGAGCAGTACTTC. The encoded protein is CSVTGTHEQYF.

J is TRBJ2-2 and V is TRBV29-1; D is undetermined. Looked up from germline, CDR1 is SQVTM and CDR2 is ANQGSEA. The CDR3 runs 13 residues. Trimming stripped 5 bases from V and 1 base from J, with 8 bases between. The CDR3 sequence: CSVCTVNTGELFF. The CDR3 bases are TGCAGCGTTTGTACGGTGAACACCGGGGAGCTGTTTTTT.

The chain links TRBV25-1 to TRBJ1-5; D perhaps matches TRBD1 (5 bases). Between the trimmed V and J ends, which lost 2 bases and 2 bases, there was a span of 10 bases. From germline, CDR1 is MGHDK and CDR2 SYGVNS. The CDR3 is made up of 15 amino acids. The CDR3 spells CASSEGSGRNQPQHF. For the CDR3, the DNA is TGTGCCAGCAGTGAAGGTTCAGGGCGCAATCAGCCCCAGCATTTT.